Below, one TCR beta chain is given with its context. Here immunoSEQ multiplex PCR was the method, and the copy in TCRdb shows in-frame clones only, minus some. This table has about 210,000 clones, about four fifths appearing once. CDR3 size: 14 residues. Trimming shortened V by 2 bases and J by 4 bases, and 9 bases separated the two germline ends. CDR1 and CDR2 from the germline V gene are SEHNR and FQNEAQ (reference sequence). These data come from a study of blood T cell repertoires in COVID-19. Sequenced sample: peripheral blood. The origin of this receptor is a man aged 55 to 70 with acute or convalescent COVID-19. The chain uses TRBV7-9 and TRBJ2-1, with unresolved D. The CDR3 loop reads CASSLQAVYNEQFF. The DNA for the CDR3 is TGTGCCAGCAGCTTACAGGCCGTATACAATGAGCAGTTCTTC. Together with reference TRBV7-9 and TRBJ2-1, the CDR3 gives the full variable domain: DTGVSQNPRHKITKRGQNVTFRCDPISEHNRLYWYRQTLGQGPEFLTYFQNEAQLEKSRLLSDRFSAERPKGSFSTLEIQRTEQGDSAMYLCASSLQAVYNEQFFGPGTRLTVL.